This paragraph reports one T cell receptor beta chain. The antigen remains unidentified. The data belong to a study of T cell responses to AZD1222 COVID-19 vaccine. Study-level points and caveats: Targets within unmutated variant regions were reportedly found for nearly half of spike-specific TCRs. Sampling that yielded the repertoires occurred only after the peak T cell response.

The assay was immunoSEQ multiplex PCR, and TCRdb's table has in-frame clones only and misses some. The profile covers roughly 72,000 clones, with 85% appearing a single time and just over 20% taken by the ten largest. Per germline, CDR1 MGHRA and CDR2 YSYEKL. Trimming shortened V by 0 bases and J by 3 bases, and 10 bases separated the two germline ends. The CDR3 covers 15 residues. The chain links TRBV4-1 to TRBJ2-3; D ambiguous. The receptor's source is an adult in good health. The specimen was peripheral blood, collected on day 0 of AZD1222 vaccination. The CDR3, as DNA: TGCGCCAGCAGCCAAGAAGGATCGAGGACAGATACGCAGTATTTT. The encoded protein is CASSQEGSRTDTQYF.